Listed here is a single T cell receptor (beta chain). The CDR3 is made up of 14 amino acids. Trimming at V came to 5 bases and at J to 4 bases, leaving 2 bases not matched to a gene. CDR1 and CDR2 (germline): SQVTM, ANQGSEA. TRB rearrangements were amplified by multiplex PCR with BIOMED2 TRB-A/B primers. TCRdb fed the multiplex PCR reads into MiXCR, producing one record per CDR3 protein. The sample contains around 16,000 distinct CDR3 sequences, 27% of which appear only once. Blood genomic DNA input for TRB amplification was 250-500 ng. The data derive from a study of T and B cells in COVID-19 patients. Study as a whole: Nine tenths of the roughly 20 active-infection patients had comorbidities associated with unfavorable COVID-19 outcome.

Sequencing was performed on blood. This sequence was found in a human donor who had recovered from COVID-19. The V and J genes are TRBV29-1 and TRBJ2-3; 14 nucleotides agree with TRBD2. The CDR3 protein is CSVSTSGRADTQYF. In DNA, the CDR3 is TGCAGCGTTTCGACTAGCGGGAGGGCAGATACGCAGTATTTT.